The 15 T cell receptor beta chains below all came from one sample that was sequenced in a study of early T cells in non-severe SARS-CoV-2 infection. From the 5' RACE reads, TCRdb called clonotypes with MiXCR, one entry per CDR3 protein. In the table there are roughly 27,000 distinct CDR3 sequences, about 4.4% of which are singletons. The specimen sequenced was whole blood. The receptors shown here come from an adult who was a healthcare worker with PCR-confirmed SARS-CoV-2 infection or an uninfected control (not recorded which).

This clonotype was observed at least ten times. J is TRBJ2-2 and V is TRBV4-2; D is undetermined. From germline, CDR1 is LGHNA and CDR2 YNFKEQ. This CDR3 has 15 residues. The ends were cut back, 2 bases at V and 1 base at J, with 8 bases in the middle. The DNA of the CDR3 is TGTGCCAGCAGCCAAAGTCGATTGAACACCGGGGAGCTGTTTTTT. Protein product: CASSQSRLNTGELFF.

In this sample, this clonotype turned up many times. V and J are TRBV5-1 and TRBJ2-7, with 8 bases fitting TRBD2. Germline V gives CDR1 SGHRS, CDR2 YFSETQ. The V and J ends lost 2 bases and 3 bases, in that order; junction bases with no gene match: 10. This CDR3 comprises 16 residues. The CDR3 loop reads CASSLLLAVGDYEQYF. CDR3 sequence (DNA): TGCGCCAGCAGCTTACTACTAGCGGTTGGGGACTACGAGCAGTACTTC.

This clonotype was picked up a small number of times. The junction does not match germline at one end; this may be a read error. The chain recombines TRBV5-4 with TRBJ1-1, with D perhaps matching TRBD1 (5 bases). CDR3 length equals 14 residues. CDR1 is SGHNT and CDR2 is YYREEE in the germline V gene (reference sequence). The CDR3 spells CASSWEAGNPEAFF. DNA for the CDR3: TGTGCCAGCAGCTGGGAGGCAGGGAACCCTGAAGCTTTCTTT.

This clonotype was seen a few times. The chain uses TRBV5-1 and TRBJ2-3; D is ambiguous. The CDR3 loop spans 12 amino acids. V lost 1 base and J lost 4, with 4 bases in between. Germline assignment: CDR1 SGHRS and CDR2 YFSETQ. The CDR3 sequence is CASSLRADTQYF. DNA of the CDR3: TGCGCCAGCAGCTTGAGAGCAGATACGCAGTATTTT.

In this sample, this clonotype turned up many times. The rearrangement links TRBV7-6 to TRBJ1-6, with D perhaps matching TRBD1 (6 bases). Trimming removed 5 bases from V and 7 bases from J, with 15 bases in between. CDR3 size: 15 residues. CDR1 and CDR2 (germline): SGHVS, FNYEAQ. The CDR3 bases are TGTGCCAGCAGCCTTGCGGGGGGCCCGAATTCACCCCTCCACTTT. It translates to CASSLAGGPNSPLHF.

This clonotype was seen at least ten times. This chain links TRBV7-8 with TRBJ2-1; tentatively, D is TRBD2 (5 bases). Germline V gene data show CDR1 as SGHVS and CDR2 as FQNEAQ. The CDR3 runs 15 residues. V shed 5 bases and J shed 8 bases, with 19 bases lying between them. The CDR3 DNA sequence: TGTGCCAGCAGCCAAGTAGACGGACCGGGATATGAGCAGTTCTTC. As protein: CASSQVDGPGYEQFF.

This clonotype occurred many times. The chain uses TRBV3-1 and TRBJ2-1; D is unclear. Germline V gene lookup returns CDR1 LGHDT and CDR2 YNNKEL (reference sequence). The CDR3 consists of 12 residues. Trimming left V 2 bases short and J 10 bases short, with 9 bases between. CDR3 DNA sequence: TGTGCCAGCAGCCAATCGGGCTGGGAGCAGTTCTTC. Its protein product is CASSQSGWEQFF.

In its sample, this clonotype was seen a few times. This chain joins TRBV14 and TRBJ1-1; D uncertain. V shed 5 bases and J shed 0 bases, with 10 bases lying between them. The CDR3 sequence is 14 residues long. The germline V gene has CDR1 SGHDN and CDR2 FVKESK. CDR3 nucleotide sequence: TGTGCCAGCAGCAGGGCCCGACTGAACACTGAAGCTTTCTTT. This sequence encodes CASSRARLNTEAFF.

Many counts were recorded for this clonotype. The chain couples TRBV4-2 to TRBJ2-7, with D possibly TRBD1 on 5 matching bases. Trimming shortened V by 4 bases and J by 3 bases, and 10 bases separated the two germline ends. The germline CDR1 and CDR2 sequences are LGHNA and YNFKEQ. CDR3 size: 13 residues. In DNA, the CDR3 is TGTGCCAGCAGCCCAGGGATCTTCTACGAGCAGTACTTC. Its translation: CASSPGIFYEQYF.

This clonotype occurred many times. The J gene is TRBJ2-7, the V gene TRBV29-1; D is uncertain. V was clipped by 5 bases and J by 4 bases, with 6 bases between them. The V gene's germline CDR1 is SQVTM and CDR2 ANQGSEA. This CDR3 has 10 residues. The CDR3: CSVYQYEQYF. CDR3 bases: TGCAGCGTTTACCAATACGAGCAGTACTTC.

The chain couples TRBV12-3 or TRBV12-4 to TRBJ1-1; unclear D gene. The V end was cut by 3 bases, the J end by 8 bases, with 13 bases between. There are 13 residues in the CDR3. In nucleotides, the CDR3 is TGTGCCAGCAGTTTCGAAGGACTTGACGAAGCTTTCTTT. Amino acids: CASSFEGLDEAFF.

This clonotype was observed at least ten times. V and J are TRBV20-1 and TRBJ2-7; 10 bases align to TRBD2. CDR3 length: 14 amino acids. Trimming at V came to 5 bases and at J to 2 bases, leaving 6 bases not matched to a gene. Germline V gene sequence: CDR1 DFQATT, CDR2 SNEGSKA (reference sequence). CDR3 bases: TGCAGTGCTCGGCCTAGCGGGAGACCCTACGAGCAGTACTTC. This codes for CSARPSGRPYEQYF.

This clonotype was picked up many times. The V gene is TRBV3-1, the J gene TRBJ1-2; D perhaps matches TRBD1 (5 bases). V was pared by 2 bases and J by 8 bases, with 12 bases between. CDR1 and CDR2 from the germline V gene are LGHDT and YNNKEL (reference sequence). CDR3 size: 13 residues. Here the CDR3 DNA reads TGTGCCAGCAGCCAACAGGGTCAGGGCGGCTACACCTTC. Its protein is CASSQQGQGGYTF.

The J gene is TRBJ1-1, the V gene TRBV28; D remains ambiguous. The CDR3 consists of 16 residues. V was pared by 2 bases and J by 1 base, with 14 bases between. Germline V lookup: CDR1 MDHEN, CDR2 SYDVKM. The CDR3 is CASSLVGGEGNTEAFF. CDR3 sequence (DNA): TGTGCCAGCAGTTTAGTCGGTGGGGAGGGGAACACTGAAGCTTTCTTT.

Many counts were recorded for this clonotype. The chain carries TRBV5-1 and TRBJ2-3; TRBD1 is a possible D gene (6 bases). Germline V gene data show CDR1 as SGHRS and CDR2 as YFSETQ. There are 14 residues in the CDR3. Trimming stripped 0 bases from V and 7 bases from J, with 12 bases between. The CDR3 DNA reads TGCGCCAGCAGCTTGGCCAGGGGCGGCTATACGCAGTATTTT. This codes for CASSLARGGYTQYF.